This entry lists 22 T cell receptor beta chains sequenced from one sample in a study of T cell responses to AZD1222 COVID-19 vaccine. Method: immunoSEQ multiplex PCR; TCRdb's copy keeps in-frame clones and lacks some. Seen here are some 120,000 clones, around 88% observed once, and the top ten hold around a tenth. The material was peripheral blood, obtained on day 0 of AZD1222 vaccination. The receptors here all came from an adult in good health.

This clone was detected only a few times. The CDR3 region is CASSGTGTSGNQPQHF. As DNA, the CDR3 is TGTGCCAGTAGTGGAACAGGGACTTCGGGCAATCAGCCCCAGCATTTT. The genes are TRBV19 and TRBJ1-5; TRBD1 might be the D (6 bases). With 5 bases removed from V and 2 bases from J, the gap between germline ends came to 16 bases. Germline CDR1 and CDR2: LNHDA and SQIVND (reference sequence). The CDR3 extends over 16 amino acids.

The chain employs TRBV6-5 and TRBJ1-6, with no clear D. V lost 6 bases and J lost 3, with 12 bases in between. This CDR3 is 15 amino acids long. Per the germline V gene, CDR1 is MNHEY and CDR2 is SVGAGI. CDR3 DNA: TGTGCCAGCAGGGGAGGGCCTCTCTATAATTCACCCCTCCACTTT. Translated, it gives CASRGGPLYNSPLHF.

The chain couples TRBV18 to TRBJ2-7; 9 bases fit TRBD1. The CDR3 consists of 13 residues. The V and J ends lost 4 bases and 5 bases, in that order; junction bases with no gene match: 3. The germline V gene has CDR1 KGHSH and CDR2 LQKENI. The CDR3 DNA follows: TGTGCCAGCTCACGAGGGGACAGGGACGAGCAGTACTTC. Translating it yields CASSRGDRDEQYF.

The J gene is TRBJ2-7, the V gene TRBV4-2; 9 nucleotides line up with TRBD2. The CDR3 totals 16 residues. V was pared by 1 base and J by 6 bases, with 10 bases of the junction left unmatched. Germline CDR1 and CDR2: LGHNA and YNFKEQ. The DNA of the CDR3 is TGTGCCAGCAGCCAAGCGCGCGGGAGGGCCGGTCGCGAGCAGTACTTC. Its translation: CASSQARGRAGREQYF.

The chain uses TRBV3-1 (or the pseudogene TRBV3-2) and TRBJ2-3; the match to TRBD2 covers 10 bases. Germline V CDR1 and CDR2: LGHDT, YNNKEL (reference sequence). V trimming: 0 bases; J trimming: 7 bases; junction bases outside the gene matches: 19. The CDR3 covers 20 residues. The CDR3 protein is CASSQERAGGQEKLLYTQYF. CDR3 nucleotides: TGTGCCAGCAGCCAAGAAAGAGCGGGGGGGCAAGAGAAACTCCTCTATACGCAGTATTTT.

This clone was seen only a few times. The chain is built from TRBV18 and TRBJ1-6; 8 nucleotides agree with TRBD1. Trimming took 7 bases from V and 10 from J; bases not matched to a gene: 9. This CDR3 spans 14 amino acids. In germline, CDR1 is KGHSH, CDR2 LQKENI. This CDR3 reads CASCEAGGESPLHF. The CDR3 DNA is TGTGCCAGCTGCGAGGCAGGGGGCGAATCACCCCTCCACTTT.

This chain connects TRBV7-9 to TRBJ1-1; 7 bases line up with TRBD1. Germline lookup yields CDR1 SEHNR and CDR2 FQNEAQ (reference sequence). V gave up 6 bases and J gave up 4 bases; unmatched junction bases: 5. The CDR3 contains 13 residues. DNA of the CDR3: TGTGCCAGCAGACCAGGGGGAAGCACTGAAGCTTTCTTT. Protein product: CASRPGGSTEAFF.

This clone was seen once. The chain carries TRBV6-5 and TRBJ2-3; D perhaps matches TRBD1 (6 bases). Trimming left V 0 bases short and J 5 bases short, with 12 bases between. The CDR3 length is 15 residues. Germline CDR1 MNHEY, CDR2 SVGAGI. Here the CDR3 DNA reads TGTGCCAGCAGTTACTCTGGGGGCGTAAGAGATACGCAGTATTTT. It encodes CASSYSGGVRDTQYF.

CDR3 residues: CASRRPPPGTRKETQYF. The CDR3 DNA reads as TGTGCCAGCAGGAGACCCCCCCCCGGGACTCGGAAAGAGACCCAGTACTTC. J is TRBJ2-5 and V is TRBV2; the D gene is possibly TRBD2 (6 bases). Per germline, CDR1 SNHLY and CDR2 FYNNEI. This CDR3 is built from 17 residues. The V end lost 6 bases, the J end lost 3 bases, and 23 bases lay between the germline ends.

V and J are TRBV18 and TRBJ2-1; 10 bases map to TRBD2. Germline V gives CDR1 KGHSH, CDR2 LQKENI. CDR3 length: 17 residues. J gave up 7 bases and V 3 bases, and 12 bases lay outside the gene matches. The CDR3 loop reads CASSPAIGLAAWNEQFF. CDR3 DNA: TGTGCCAGCTCACCTGCGATTGGACTAGCGGCGTGGAATGAGCAGTTCTTC.

This clone has more than one count but fewer than ten. The genes are TRBV7-9 and TRBJ1-5; a weak D match, TRBD1 (5 bases). V lost 5 bases to trimming and J lost 5 bases, with 10 bases between them. The CDR3 is 13 residues long. Germline CDR1 reads SEHNR; CDR2 reads FQNEAQ (reference sequence). CDR3 amino acids: CASSPEGYQPQHF. Written as DNA, the CDR3 is TGTGCCAGCAGCCCAGAGGGGTATCAGCCCCAGCATTTT. Full variable domain (missing parts from reference TRBV7-9 and TRBJ1-5): DTGVSQNPRHKITKRGQNVTFRCDPISEHNRLYWYRQTLGQGPEFLTYFQNEAQLEKSRLLSDRFSAERPKGSFSTLEIQRTEQGDSAMYLCASSPEGYQPQHFGDGTRLSIL.

The chain is built from TRBV6-5 and TRBJ1-1, with D uncertain. Germline CDR1 reads MNHEY; CDR2 reads SVGAGI. This CDR3 comprises 12 residues. V was shortened by 6 bases and J by 7 bases, with 12 bases between the two germline ends. The chain's CDR3 is CASRPGEIEAFF. The CDR3, as DNA: TGTGCCAGCAGGCCTGGTGAGATTGAAGCTTTCTTT.

The chain carries TRBV6-2 or TRBV6-3 and TRBJ2-7, with D possibly TRBD1 on 6 matching bases. Trimming removed 5 bases at V and 3 bases at J, with 20 bases between. The CDR3 sequence is 16 residues long. Germline V gene lookup returns CDR1 MNHEY and CDR2 SVGEGT. In DNA, the CDR3 is TGTGCCAGCAGTCGTGCCGGGACACGGGTGGGCTACGAGCAGTACTTC. This sequence encodes CASSRAGTRVGYEQYF.

The genes are TRBV7-3 and TRBJ2-1; a possible D gene is TRBD2 (6 bases). The V gene's germline CDR1 is SGHTA and CDR2 FQGTGA. The V and J ends lost 6 bases and 7 bases respectively, with 10 bases between them. This CDR3 region has 12 residues. The CDR3 region is CASRGRNNEQFF. The DNA of the CDR3 is TGTGCCAGCAGAGGGAGGAATAATGAGCAGTTCTTC.

The rearrangement links TRBV9 to TRBJ1-3; 7 positions agree with TRBD1. The V segment lost 0 bases and the J segment 0 bases; nucleotides outside the gene matches: 6. CDR1 and CDR2 from the germline V gene are SGDLS and YYNGEE. The CDR3 sequence is 17 residues long. This CDR3 is CASSVASGTASGNTIYF. CDR3 sequence (DNA): TGTGCCAGCAGCGTAGCCTCCGGGACAGCCTCTGGAAACACCATATATTTT.

The chain has TRBV27 and TRBJ1-2; D perhaps matches TRBD1 (5 bases). V was shortened by 3 bases and J by 8 bases, with 19 bases between the two germline ends. This CDR3 is 15 amino acids long. Per the germline V gene, CDR1 is MNHEY and CDR2 is SMNVEV (reference sequence). The DNA of the CDR3 is TGTGCCAGCAGTTTGCGACAGCCGTACAGCCCCGGCTACACCTTC. Amino acid sequence: CASSLRQPYSPGYTF.

This chain joins TRBV27 and TRBJ2-1; no firm D call. V gave up 5 bases and J gave up 4 bases, with 12 bases separating them. Germline-derived CDR1 and CDR2 are MNHEY and SMNVEV (reference sequence). This CDR3 comprises 14 residues. The CDR3 region is CASSADADYNEQFF. The DNA for the CDR3 is TGTGCCAGCAGTGCGGACGCTGATTACAATGAGCAGTTCTTC.

V and J are TRBV10-2 and TRBJ2-2; D uncertain. The germline gives CDR1 WSHSY, CDR2 SAAADI. Trimming stripped 10 bases from V and 2 bases from J, with 11 bases between. This CDR3 has 13 amino acids. The CDR3 bases are TGCGCCACCTTGAAACTCAACACCGGGGAGCTGTTTTTT. Its protein is CATLKLNTGELFF.

The J gene is TRBJ1-1, the V gene TRBV11-1; D might be TRBD1 (5 bases). The V end was cut by 5 bases, the J end by 3 bases, with 13 bases between. Germline V gene data show CDR1 as SGHAT and CDR2 as FQDESV (reference sequence). The CDR3 runs to 14 residues. The CDR3 nucleotides read TGTGCCAGCAGCCCGCGTGGGGGGGACACTGAAGCTTTCTTT. Its translation: CASSPRGGDTEAFF.

This rearrangement joins TRBV13 to TRBJ1-1; weak D call: TRBD1 (5 bases). Between the trimmed V and J ends, which lost 5 bases and 4 bases, there was a span of 17 bases. The germline V gene has CDR1 PRHDT and CDR2 FYEKMQ (reference sequence). This CDR3 is built from 15 residues. CDR3 coding DNA: TGTGCCAGCAGCCACCGTGCGGGGGGAGGCACTGAAGCTTTCTTT. This gives the protein CASSHRAGGGTEAFF.

The chain combines TRBV15 with TRBJ1-2; TRBD1 is a possible D gene (5 bases). The germline V gene has CDR1 LNHNV and CDR2 YYDKDF (reference sequence). V shed 3 bases and J shed 7 bases, with 15 bases lying between them. The CDR3 has 14 residues. The CDR3 nucleotides are TGTGCCACCAGCAGCGGGACGTCTCTTCGTGGCTACACCTTC. Protein: CATSSGTSLRGYTF.

This clone appeared once. J is TRBJ2-6 and V is TRBV7-3; tentatively, D is TRBD2 (5 bases). The CDR3 covers 19 residues. V was cut by 1 base and J by 0 bases, with 16 bases left in between. Per the germline V gene, CDR1 is SGHTA and CDR2 is FQGTGA. The CDR3, as DNA: TGTGCCAGCAGCTTAATCCCCAGAGGGCCCCCCTCTGGGGCCAACGTCCTGACTTTC. This sequence encodes CASSLIPRGPPSGANVLTF.